The 26 T cell receptor beta chains below all came from one sample that was sequenced in a study of blood T cells in healthy people across ages. Primers used in a second PCR of about 7 to 12 cycles were a sample-barcoded 5' primer and a J-beta primer mix. TCRdb re-called the 5' RACE reads with MiXCR, one entry per CDR3 protein. Among roughly 1.6 million distinct CDR3 sequences, about 31% were seen once, and the ten largest hold roughly 12%. Sequenced material: blood. These receptors came from a woman in her 30s in good health.

V is TRBV7-8 and J is TRBJ2-3, with 10 bases aligning to TRBD2. The CDR3 runs 17 residues. The ends lost 1 base at V and 0 bases at J; junction bases unmatched: 4. The V gene's germline CDR1 is SGHVS and CDR2 FQNEAQ. The CDR3 spells CASSLVISGGSTDTQYF. CDR3 nucleotide sequence: TGTGCCAGCAGCTTAGTTATTAGCGGGGGGAGCACAGATACGCAGTATTTT.

The V call is TRBV4-1, the J call TRBJ2-1, with 9 bases identical to TRBD2. V was pared by 1 base and J by 1 base, with 5 bases of the junction left unmatched. The CDR3 sequence is 17 residues long. Germline CDR1 reads MGHRA; CDR2 reads YSYEKL. The CDR3: CASSQVLAGISYNEQFF. In DNA form, the CDR3 reads TGCGCCAGCAGCCAAGTCCTAGCGGGAATTTCCTACAATGAGCAGTTCTTC.

V and J are TRBV7-2 and TRBJ2-2; the match to TRBD1 covers 9 bases. Per germline, CDR1 SGHTA and CDR2 FQGNSA. The CDR3 runs to 14 residues. V lost 1 base and J lost 6; bases outside the gene matches: 0. The CDR3 spells CASSLDRGPGELFF. The CDR3 DNA reads as TGTGCCAGCAGCTTAGACAGGGGGCCCGGGGAGCTGTTTTTT.

On this clonotype itself: This CDR3 is missing its conserved last phenylalanine or tryptophan, likely due to a read error. The chain joins TRBV27 to TRBJ2-1; 7 bases fit TRBD1. With 5 bases clipped from V and 2 bases from J, the junction kept 3 bases outside the gene matches. Germline CDR1 is MNHEY and CDR2 is SMNVEV (reference sequence). This CDR3 is built from 14 residues. This chain's CDR3 is CASSLQGTYNEQFV. CDR3 sequence (DNA): TGTGCCAGCAGTCTACAGGGGACCTACAATGAGCAGTTCGTC.

The chain uses TRBV21-1 and TRBJ2-7; the table's D gene call, TRBD2, was not cross checked with the DNA. TRBV21-1 is recorded as a pseudogene. CDR3 length: 17 residues. CDR3 sequence reads: CASGPGLEEMSSYEQYF. As DNA, the CDR3 is TGTGCCAGCGGGCCGGGACTAGAGGAAATGAGCTCCTACGAGCAGTACTTC.

In its sample, this clonotype was seen a few times. This rearrangement joins TRBV7-8 to TRBJ2-5; 12 nucleotides match TRBD1. Germline CDR1 SGHVS, CDR2 FQNEAQ. After removal of 1 base from V and 5 bases from J, the junction contained 11 bases not matched to a gene. The CDR3 length is 18 residues. CDR3 in amino acids: CASSLVPGQGAVWETQYF. Here the CDR3 DNA reads TGTGCCAGCAGCTTAGTTCCGGGACAGGGGGCAGTTTGGGAGACCCAGTACTTC.

This rearrangement joins TRBV7-2 to TRBJ2-5; D may be TRBD1 (5 bases). Per the germline V gene, CDR1 is SGHTA and CDR2 is FQGNSA. The CDR3 contains 12 residues. V was clipped by 4 bases and J by 4 bases, with 7 bases between them. In DNA form, the CDR3 reads TGTGCCAGCAGCTGGACACTAGAGACCCAGTACTTC. As protein: CASSWTLETQYF.

The chain uses TRBV30 and TRBJ2-5; tentative D call: TRBD1 (7 bases). The germline V and J ends were trimmed by 5 bases and 5 bases, with 18 bases remaining between them. Germline CDR1 and CDR2: GTSNPN and SVGIG (reference sequence). This CDR3 is 14 amino acids long. Written as DNA, the CDR3 is TGTGCCTGGGACAACGTGACAGGGAGGGAGACCCAGTACTTC. Its translation is CAWDNVTGRETQYF.

This clonotype has a handful of counts. This sequence joins TRBV12-3 or TRBV12-4 and TRBJ1-2; D is unclear. This CDR3 is built from 15 residues. Trimming took 3 bases from V and 8 from J, leaving 19 bases between them. The CDR3 is CASSLYSGRSDGYTF. As DNA, the CDR3 is TGTGCCAGCAGTTTGTATTCGGGTAGGAGTGACGGCTACACCTTC.

This clonotype was counted only a few times. The chain has TRBV14 and TRBJ2-1, with 8 positions matching TRBD2. CDR1 and CDR2 (germline): SGHDN, FVKESK. Trimming at V came to 4 bases and at J to 7 bases, leaving 9 bases not matched to a gene. The CDR3 has 15 amino acids. CDR3 bases: TGTGCCAGCAGCCGAGCGGGAGTCAAGGTAAATGAGCAGTTCTTC. This codes for CASSRAGVKVNEQFF.

The V call is TRBV5-1, the J call TRBJ1-2; TRBD1 matches 7 bases. The CDR3 is made up of 16 amino acids. V gave up 0 bases and J gave up 6 bases; unmatched junction bases: 11. The V gene's germline CDR1 is SGHRS and CDR2 YFSETQ. The CDR3 nucleotides read TGCGCCAGCAGCTTGGGGGCCGCGACAGGGCGCAATGGCTACACCTTC. Amino acid sequence: CASSLGAATGRNGYTF.

This clonotype was seen more than once but under ten times. CDR3 loop: CASSVSTGLWNEQFF. Here the CDR3 DNA reads TGTGCCAGCAGCGTAAGTACGGGACTATGGAATGAGCAGTTCTTC. This chain links TRBV9 with TRBJ2-1; 7 bases are shared with TRBD2. CDR1 and CDR2 (germline): SGDLS, YYNGEE. Trimming removed 1 base from V and 7 bases from J; junction bases left unmatched: 8. The CDR3 covers 15 residues.

This clonotype was recorded at least ten times. The chain combines TRBV29-1 with TRBJ2-5, with D maybe TRBD2 (7 bases). This CDR3 is built from 16 residues. The germline V gene encodes CDR1 SQVTM and CDR2 ANQGSEA. Trimming stripped 2 bases from V and 1 base from J, with 17 bases between. The CDR3 sequence: CSVERRGGGPQETQYF. The DNA for the CDR3 is TGCAGCGTTGAACGTCGGGGCGGGGGCCCCCAAGAGACCCAGTACTTC.

The gene calls are TRBV9 and TRBJ2-3, with 7 bases fitting TRBD2. CDR1 and CDR2 (germline): SGDLS, YYNGEE. This CDR3 contains 16 residues. The J segment lost 0 bases and the V segment lost 0 bases, leaving 4 bases of the junction unmatched. CDR3 in amino acids: CASSVEGRGSTDTQYF. Here the CDR3 DNA reads TGTGCCAGCAGCGTAGAGGGGCGGGGGAGCACAGATACGCAGTATTTT.

As DNA, the CDR3 is TGCAGTGCCAGTGACATTCAGGGGCCGCTTAACTATGGCTACACCTTC. Protein sequence: CSASDIQGPLNYGYTF. The rearrangement uses TRBV20-1 and TRBJ1-2; the D gene is possibly TRBD1 (6 bases). Trimming left V 6 bases short and J 1 base short, with 21 bases between. The germline gives CDR1 DFQATT, CDR2 SNEGSKA (reference sequence). The CDR3 has 16 residues.

The CDR3 protein is CASSVEGRANQPQHF. The CDR3 DNA reads TGTGCCAGCAGCGTAGAGGGCAGGGCCAATCAGCCCCAGCATTTT. The V call is TRBV9, the J call TRBJ1-5; perhaps TRBD1 as D (5 bases). The germline gives CDR1 SGDLS, CDR2 YYNGEE. V gave up 0 bases and J gave up 3 bases, with 10 bases separating them. There are 15 residues in the CDR3. The full variable domain, rest sourced from reference TRBV9 and TRBJ1-5, is DSGVTQTPKHLITATGQRVTLRCSPRSGDLSVYWYQQSLDQGLQFLIQYYNGEERAKGNILERFSAQQFPDLHSELNLSSLELGDSALYFCASSVEGRANQPQHFGDGTRLSIL.

This clonotype has a handful of counts. The chain joins TRBV11-2 to TRBJ2-1; D is unresolved. Germline V gene data show CDR1 as SGHAT and CDR2 as FQNNGV. V was pared by 8 bases and J by 1 base, with 9 bases between. CDR3 length: 13 residues. The DNA of the CDR3 is TGTGCCAGCCCTAAATATTCCTACAATGAGCAGTTCTTC. Protein product: CASPKYSYNEQFF.

This clonotype was observed a few times. The chain carries TRBV7-6 and TRBJ1-1; maybe TRBD1 (6 bases). The germline gives CDR1 SGHVS, CDR2 FNYEAQ. Trimming took off 5 bases at V and 4 bases at J, with 17 bases between the two ends. This CDR3 comprises 15 residues. The CDR3, as DNA: TGTGCCAGCAGCCCCGGACAGCTAAAGGTCACTGAAGCTTTCTTT. This gives the protein CASSPGQLKVTEAFF. Drawing the rest from reference TRBV7-6 and TRBJ1-1, the complete variable domain is GAGVSQSPRYKVTKRGQDVALRCDPISGHVSLYWYRQALGQGPEFLTYFNYEAQQDKSGLPNDRFSAERPEGSISTLTIQRTEQRDSAMYRCASSPGQLKVTEAFFGQGTRLTVV.

The rearrangement joins TRBV15 to TRBJ1-4; TRBD1 might be the D (5 bases). This CDR3 region has 16 residues. Germline V gene data show CDR1 as LNHNV and CDR2 as YYDKDF (reference sequence). V was shortened by 3 bases and J by 5 bases, with 16 bases between the two germline ends. The CDR3 region has the DNA TGTGCCACCAGCAGGACAGACGTCCTTGTGAATGAAAAACTGTTTTTT. Protein product: CATSRTDVLVNEKLFF.

Points on this clonotype: At one end the junction does not follow the germline gene, possibly because of a read error. The chain recombines TRBV6-5 with TRBJ2-3; TRBD2 might be the D (6 bases). Germline V gives CDR1 MNHEY, CDR2 SVGAGI. The CDR3 is 14 amino acids. The CDR3 sequence: CASSYWDSTGTQYF. The DNA of the CDR3 is TGTGCCAGCAGTTATTGGGACTCCACAGGTACGCAGTATTTT.

The V gene is TRBV6-1, the J gene TRBJ2-7, with unresolved D. Between the trimmed V and J ends, which lost 5 bases and 0 bases, there was a span of 8 bases. This CDR3 has 13 residues. Germline CDR1 and CDR2: MNHNS and SASEGT. The CDR3 spells CASSTWGSYEQYF. The CDR3 DNA reads as TGTGCCAGCAGTACCTGGGGCTCCTACGAGCAGTACTTC.

This sequence joins TRBV7-9 and TRBJ2-7; either TRBD1 or TRBD2 may supply D (5 bases each). V was pared by 1 base and J by 5 bases, with 18 bases between. The CDR3 has 16 residues. Germline V lookup: CDR1 SEHNR, CDR2 FQNEAQ (reference sequence). The DNA for the CDR3 is TGTGCCAGCAGCTTAGGCGAGGGGAGAGGAGGCGACGAGCAGTACTTC. Protein sequence: CASSLGEGRGGDEQYF.

V usage is TRBV7-9 and J usage is TRBJ1-1, with TRBD1 as a possible D gene (5 bases). The CDR3 is made up of 12 amino acids. V gave up 7 bases and J gave up 4 bases, with 10 bases separating them. CDR1 is SEHNR and CDR2 is FQNEAQ in the germline V gene (reference sequence). The CDR3 spells CASNQGTTEAFF. CDR3 in DNA: TGTGCCAGCAACCAGGGTACCACTGAAGCTTTCTTT. The full variable domain, completed using reference TRBV7-9 and TRBJ1-1, is DTGVSQNPRHKITKRGQNVTFRCDPISEHNRLYWYRQTLGQGPEFLTYFQNEAQLEKSRLLSDRFSAERPKGSFSTLEIQRTEQGDSAMYLCASNQGTTEAFFGQGTRLTVV.

J is TRBJ2-3 and V is TRBV6-1; maybe TRBD1 (6 bases). V gave up 2 bases and J gave up 1 base, with 10 bases separating them. Per germline, CDR1 MNHNS and CDR2 SASEGT. The CDR3 spans 15 residues. Written as DNA, the CDR3 is TGTGCCAGCAGTGAAAGGACAGACCGCACAGATACGCAGTATTTT. Its translation is CASSERTDRTDTQYF.

The rearrangement links TRBV28 to TRBJ1-4; D gene ambiguous. CDR1 is MDHEN, CDR2 SYDVKM, per germline. Trimming removed 6 bases from V and 6 bases from J, with 14 bases in between. The CDR3 runs 14 residues. The CDR3 loop reads CASRGPVRYEKLFF. The CDR3 DNA reads as TGTGCCAGCAGGGGCCCAGTTCGTTATGAAAAACTGTTTTTT. Filled out from reference TRBV28 and TRBJ1-4, the complete variable domain reads DVKVTQSSRYLVKRTGEKVFLECVQDMDHENMFWYRQDPGLGLRLIYFSYDVKMKEKGDIPEGYSVSREKKERFSLILESASTNQTSMYLCASRGPVRYEKLFFGSGTQLSVL.

This clonotype was recorded many times. The chain couples TRBV4-1 to TRBJ2-5; D assignment may be TRBD1 or TRBD2 (5 bases each). This CDR3 contains 14 residues. The V gene's germline CDR1 is MGHRA and CDR2 YSYEKL. V was trimmed by 5 bases and J by 2 bases, leaving 12 bases between them. The CDR3 nucleotides are TGCGCCAGCAGCTTTCTCGGGACGCAAGAGACCCAGTACTTC. This translates into CASSFLGTQETQYF.